This T cell receptor beta chain was sequenced in a study of cytotoxic CD8 clonotypes in ibrutinib-treated CLL. Whole-study context: After a median roughly 12 months on treatment (6 to 36), response samples were drawn.

Overall study results and limits: Circulating CD8+ T-cell counts were tracked by baseline clonality, which exceeded that of age-matched healthy donors. Higher clonality was seen at ibrutinib response and a return toward baseline at progression. Treatment saw public clonotypes, which were uncommon, either contract or stay stable.

Clones were read by immunoSEQ multiplex PCR, and TCRdb kept only the in-frame ones, dropping some. The sample contains about 160,000 clones, approximately 77% of which appear only once. Germline V CDR1 and CDR2: MNHEY, SMNVEV (reference sequence). With 8 bases removed from V and 7 bases from J, the gap between germline ends came to 20 bases. CDR3 length: 14 amino acids. In regard to this clone: The antigen remains undetermined.

The TCR was taken from a human donor with chronic lymphocytic leukemia. This sample comprised PBMCs, obtained after 12 months of ibrutinib treatment. V is TRBV27 and J is TRBJ1-1, with a weak D call TRBD1 (6 bases). The chain's CDR3 is CASGGQGYRIEAFF. DNA of the CDR3: TGTGCCAGCGGTGGCCAGGGGTACCGCATTGAAGCTTTCTTT.